This entry concerns a single TCR beta chain. Its antigen is unidentified. These data are taken from a study of OX40 agonist ivuxolimab in advanced cancers. Findings of the study overall: The study found that CD8+ T cells averaged more expanded clones than CD4+.

This table comes from immunoSEQ multiplex PCR, and its TCRdb copy is limited to in-frame clones, with some not included. The sample has about 94,000 clones, roughly 91% seen once. The sample in question was CD4+ or CD8+ T cells sorted from blood, obtained in a trial of the OX40 agonist ivuxolimab. The sequence was collected from an adult with an advanced solid tumor such as melanoma, head and neck, liver or kidney cancer.

CDR3 sequence reads: CAVGQGGDTQYF. In DNA form, the CDR3 reads TGTGCCGTGGGCCAGGGGGGAGATACGCAGTATTTT. The chain employs TRBV10-3 and TRBJ2-3; weak D call: TRBD1 (7 bases). The CDR3 sequence is 12 residues long. V lost 11 bases, J lost 5 bases, and 14 bases lay in between. The V gene's germline CDR1 is ENHRY and CDR2 SYGVKD.